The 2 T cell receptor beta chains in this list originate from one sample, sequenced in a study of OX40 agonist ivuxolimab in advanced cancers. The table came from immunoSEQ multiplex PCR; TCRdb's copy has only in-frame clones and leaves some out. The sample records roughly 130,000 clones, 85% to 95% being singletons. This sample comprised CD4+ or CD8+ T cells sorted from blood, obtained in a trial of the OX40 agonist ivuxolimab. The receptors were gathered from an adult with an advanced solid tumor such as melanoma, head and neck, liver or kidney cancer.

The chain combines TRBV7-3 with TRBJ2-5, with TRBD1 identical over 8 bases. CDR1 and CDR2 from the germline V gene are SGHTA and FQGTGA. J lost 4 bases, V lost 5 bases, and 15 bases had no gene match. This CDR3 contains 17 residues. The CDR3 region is CASSPRGGQGFGETQYF. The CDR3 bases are TGTGCCAGCAGCCCCCGGGGAGGACAGGGATTTGGAGAGACCCAGTACTTC.

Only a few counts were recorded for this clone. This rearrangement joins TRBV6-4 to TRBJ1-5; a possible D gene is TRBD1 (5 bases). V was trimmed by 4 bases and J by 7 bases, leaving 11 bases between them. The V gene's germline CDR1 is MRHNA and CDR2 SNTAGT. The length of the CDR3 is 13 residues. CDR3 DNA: TGTGCCAGCAGTGCACAGGCAGGGCAGCCCCAGCATTTT. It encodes CASSAQAGQPQHF.